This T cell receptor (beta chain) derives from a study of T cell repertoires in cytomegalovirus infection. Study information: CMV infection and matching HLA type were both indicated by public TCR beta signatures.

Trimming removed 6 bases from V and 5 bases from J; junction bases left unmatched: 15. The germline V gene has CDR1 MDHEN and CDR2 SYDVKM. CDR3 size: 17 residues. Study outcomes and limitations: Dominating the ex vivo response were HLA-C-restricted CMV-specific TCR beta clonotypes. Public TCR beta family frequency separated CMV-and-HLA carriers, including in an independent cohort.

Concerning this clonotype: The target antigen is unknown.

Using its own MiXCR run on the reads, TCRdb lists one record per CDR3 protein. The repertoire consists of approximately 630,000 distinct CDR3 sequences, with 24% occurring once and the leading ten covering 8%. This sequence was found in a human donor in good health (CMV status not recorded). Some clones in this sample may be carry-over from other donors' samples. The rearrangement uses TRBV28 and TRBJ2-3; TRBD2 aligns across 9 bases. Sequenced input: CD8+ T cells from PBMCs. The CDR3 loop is CASSYRRAGGQEDTQYF. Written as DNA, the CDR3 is TGTGCCAGCAGCTACCGTCGGGCGGGGGGGCAGGAAGATACGCAGTATTTT.